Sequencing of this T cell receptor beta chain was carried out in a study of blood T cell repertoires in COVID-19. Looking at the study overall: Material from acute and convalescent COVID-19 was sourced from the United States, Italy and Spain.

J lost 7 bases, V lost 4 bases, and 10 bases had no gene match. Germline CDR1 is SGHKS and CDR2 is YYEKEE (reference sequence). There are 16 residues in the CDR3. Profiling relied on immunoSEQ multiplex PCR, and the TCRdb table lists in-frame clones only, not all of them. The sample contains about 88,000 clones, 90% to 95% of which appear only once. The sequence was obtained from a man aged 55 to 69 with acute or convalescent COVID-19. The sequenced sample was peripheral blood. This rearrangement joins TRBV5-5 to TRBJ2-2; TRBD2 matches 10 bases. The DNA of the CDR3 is TGTGCCAGCAGCACTAGCGGGAAAGTGTCGGGCGGGGAGCTGTTTTTT. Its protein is CASSTSGKVSGGELFF.